Shown below are 27 T cell receptor beta chains from a single sample sequenced in a study of lymphopenia after photon versus proton radiotherapy. Profiled with immunoSEQ multiplex PCR; TCRdb holds only in-frame clones, not every one. The data contain about 25,000 clones, roughly 87% of them seen just once; the ten biggest clones take up roughly 20%. The material was peripheral blood, obtained from a patient treated with photon-based radiotherapy. The receptors originated from a middle-aged man with gastric cancer.

This clone is labeled medium-sized. The chain uses TRBV5-4 and TRBJ2-3; possible D gene TRBD1, 6 bases. V lost 5 bases and J 6 bases, leaving 10 bases between the germline ends. The germline gives CDR1 SGHNT, CDR2 YYREEE (reference sequence). The CDR3 loop spans 12 amino acids. The chain's CDR3 is CASSPTGDTQYF. CDR3 sequence (DNA): TGTGCCAGCAGTCCTACAGGGGATACGCAGTATTTT.

The rearrangement links TRBV2 to TRBJ2-7; TRBD2 matches 11 bases. The junction had 8 bases not matched to a gene; V was cut back by 4 bases and J by 6 bases. The CDR3 runs 15 residues. Germline V gene sequence: CDR1 SNHLY, CDR2 FYNNEI. CDR3 residues: CASSVIAGGTGEQYF. For the CDR3, the DNA is TGTGCCAGCAGTGTGATAGCGGGGGGGACGGGCGAGCAGTACTTC.

The chain joins TRBV5-1 to TRBJ1-1, with 8 bases identical to TRBD1. The CDR3 covers 14 residues. Germline V gene data show CDR1 as SGHRS and CDR2 as YFSETQ. V dropped 4 bases and J dropped 5; count of bases not matched to a gene: 7. This CDR3 is CASSPGGRGTEAFF. The CDR3 nucleotides read TGCGCCAGCAGCCCAGGGGGCAGGGGGACTGAAGCTTTCTTT.

The rearrangement links TRBV29-1 to TRBJ1-5, with D tentatively TRBD1 (6 bases). Germline V CDR1 and CDR2: SQVTM, ANQGSEA. The CDR3 loop spans 13 amino acids. Trimming removed 5 bases at V and 6 bases at J, with 14 bases between. The CDR3 DNA follows: TGCAGCGTTTTGGGGGCGAGAGGTCAGCCCCAGCATTTT. Its translation: CSVLGARGQPQHF. Combining the CDR3 with reference TRBV29-1 and TRBJ1-5 gives the whole variable domain SAVISQKPSRDICQRGTSLTIQCQVDSQVTMMFWYRQQPGQSLTLIATANQGSEATYESGFVIDKFPISRPNLTFSTLTVSNMSPEDSSIYLCSVLGARGQPQHFGDGTRLSIL.

V is TRBV19 and J is TRBJ2-3; D gene ambiguous. Germline-derived CDR1 and CDR2 are LNHDA and SQIVND (reference sequence). V lost 6 bases, J lost 5 bases, and 18 bases lay in between. The CDR3 is 15 amino acids. The CDR3 spells CASSFVGNSRDTQYF. In nucleotides, the CDR3 is TGTGCCAGTAGCTTTGTAGGGAATTCTCGAGATACGCAGTATTTT. The variable domain in full, with the rest retrieved from reference TRBV19 and TRBJ2-3, is DGGITQSPKYLFRKEGQNVTLSCEQNLNHDAMYWYRQDPGQGLRLIYYSQIVNDFQKGDIAEGYSVSREKKESFPLTVTSAQKNPTAFYLCASSFVGNSRDTQYFGPGTRLTVL.

The CDR3 loop is CASSTDRSNQPQHF. CDR3 nucleotides: TGTGCCAGTAGCACCGACAGGAGCAATCAGCCCCAGCATTTT. The chain combines TRBV19 with TRBJ1-5; perhaps TRBD1 as D (6 bases). The CDR3 length is 14 residues. Germline V gene sequence: CDR1 LNHDA, CDR2 SQIVND (reference sequence). The V gene lost 6 bases and the J gene lost 1 base, with 10 bases spanning the gap.

This clone was counted only a few times. This chain connects TRBV18 to TRBJ1-4, with D tentatively TRBD1 (6 bases). The CDR3 is 16 residues long. The germline CDR1 and CDR2 sequences are KGHSH and LQKENI. V lost 4 bases and J lost 4, with 16 bases in between. CDR3 nucleotides: TGTGCCAGCTCACTTATTAGGACAGAGCTTAATGAAAAACTGTTTTTT. Its protein product is CASSLIRTELNEKLFF.

The chain uses TRBV9 and TRBJ2-5, with D perhaps matching TRBD1 (6 bases). The DNA matches TRBJ2-7 better at its end, which makes the J call doubtful. Germline values: CDR1 SGDLS, CDR2 YYNGEE. This CDR3 spans 14 amino acids. The CDR3 spells CASSVALEQGEQYF. The CDR3 nucleotides are TGTGCCAGCAGCGTAGCCCTCGAACAGGGCGAGCAGTACTTC.

V is TRBV5-6 and J is TRBJ2-5; maybe TRBD1 (6 bases). Trimming took off 0 bases at V and 3 bases at J, with 9 bases between the two ends. CDR3 length: 14 amino acids. Germline CDR1 and CDR2: SGHDT and YYEEEE. CDR3: CASSLGTAKETQYF. In nucleotides, the CDR3 is TGTGCCAGCAGCTTGGGGACAGCAAAAGAGACCCAGTACTTC.

V gene TRBV5-1 combines with J gene TRBJ2-2, with D unresolved. This CDR3 has 14 residues. V was trimmed by 1 base and J by 4 bases, leaving 8 bases between them. CDR1 and CDR2 (germline): SGHRS, YFSETQ. The CDR3 protein is CASSLLGITGELFF. The CDR3 bases are TGCGCCAGCAGCTTGCTAGGAATCACCGGGGAGCTGTTTTTT.

The chain couples TRBV7-9 to TRBJ2-2; the D is unclear. The CDR3 loop spans 14 amino acids. CDR1 and CDR2 from the germline V gene are SEHNR and FQNEAQ (reference sequence). Trimming cost V 3 bases and J 6 bases, with 11 bases left between them. The CDR3 DNA sequence: TGTGCCAGCAGCTTTGGGTGGGCTCCCGGGGAGCTGTTTTTT. Its translation: CASSFGWAPGELFF.

The V and J genes are TRBV2 and TRBJ2-7; D not resolved. V shed 2 bases and J shed 4 bases, with 6 bases lying between them. This CDR3 is 12 amino acids long. The germline V gene encodes CDR1 SNHLY and CDR2 FYNNEI. The CDR3 region has the DNA TGTGCCAGCAGTGAAATTGGTTACGAGCAGTACGTC. Translation: CASSEIGYEQYV.

V usage is TRBV15 and J usage is TRBJ2-3, with D maybe TRBD2 (6 bases). The V gene's germline CDR1 is LNHNV and CDR2 YYDKDF (reference sequence). V was cut by 2 bases and J by 3 bases, with 9 bases left in between. The length of the CDR3 is 14 residues. CDR3 DNA sequence: TGTGCCACCAGCAGACGGGGGTTGACAGATACGCAGTATTTT. This codes for CATSRRGLTDTQYF.

The CDR3 region is CASSLTGADLSGANVLTF. The DNA for the CDR3 is TGCGCCAGCAGCTTAACCGGGGCTGATCTTTCTGGGGCCAACGTCCTGACTTTC. J is TRBJ2-6 and V is TRBV5-1; D is possibly TRBD1 or TRBD2 (5 bases each). Germline V gene sequence: CDR1 SGHRS, CDR2 YFSETQ. This CDR3 has 18 amino acids. Trimming removed 2 bases from V and 1 base from J, with 16 bases in between.

The chain combines TRBV6-5 with TRBJ2-6, with 9 positions matching TRBD1. Trimming took 5 bases from V and 1 from J; bases not matched to a gene: 0. Germline V gene sequence: CDR1 MNHEY, CDR2 SVGAGI. This CDR3 is 15 amino acids long. The DNA of the CDR3 is TGTGCCAGCAGTGGGACAGGGTCTGGGGCCAACGTCCTGACTTTC. Translated: CASSGTGSGANVLTF.

V is TRBV9 and J is TRBJ2-5, with D perhaps TRBD1 or TRBD2 (5 bases each). The V and J ends lost 2 bases and 4 bases respectively, with 18 bases between them. Per germline, CDR1 SGDLS and CDR2 YYNGEE. CDR3 length: 16 residues. As DNA, the CDR3 is TGTGCCAGCAGCGTCGGGGCGCGCGAGGGTGCAGAGACCCAGTACTTC. Translating it yields CASSVGAREGAETQYF.

This chain links TRBV5-1 with TRBJ1-2; 8 positions match TRBD1. CDR1 is SGHRS, CDR2 YFSETQ, per germline. The CDR3 totals 14 residues. J lost 4 bases, V lost 4 bases, and 6 bases had no gene match. This CDR3 reads CASSTGQVGYGYTF. DNA of the CDR3: TGCGCCAGCAGCACGGGACAGGTTGGCTATGGCTACACCTTC.

The CDR3 nucleotides are TGCGCCAGCAGTGAGTCAACGACAGCGAGGGATAGGTCTTGGTATTTT. This sequence encodes CASSESTTARDRSWYF. V is TRBV10-1 and J is TRBJ2-3; TRBD1 or TRBD2 may be the D gene (5 bases each). CDR3 size: 16 residues. Germline V gene data show CDR1 as WNHNN and CDR2 as SYGVQD (reference sequence). The V end lost 0 bases, the J end lost 14 bases, and 24 bases lay between the germline ends.

This clone has only one observation. The chain recombines TRBV4-1 with TRBJ2-1, with 7 bases identical to TRBD1. This CDR3 is built from 15 residues. The trim removed 1 base at V and 3 bases at J, leaving 3 bases unmatched. Germline CDR1 and CDR2: MGHRA and YSYEKL. CDR3 sequence (DNA): TGCGCCAGCAGCCAAGGAGGGGGCCACTACAATGAGCAGTTCTTC. Its translation is CASSQGGGHYNEQFF.

This clone was seen once. This chain connects TRBV9 to TRBJ2-3, with no clear D. Trimming took 0 bases from V and 5 from J, leaving 10 bases between them. The CDR3 extends over 14 amino acids. The V gene's germline CDR1 is SGDLS and CDR2 YYNGEE. CDR3 in DNA: TGTGCCAGCAGCGTAGATTCAGTAAGAGATACGCAGTATTTT. Encoded protein: CASSVDSVRDTQYF.

This clone was observed a single time. The chain is built from TRBV5-1 and TRBJ2-1; 10 positions agree with TRBD2. Germline V gives CDR1 SGHRS, CDR2 YFSETQ. CDR3 length: 16 amino acids. V trimming: 4 bases; J trimming: 6 bases; junction bases outside the gene matches: 10. This CDR3 is CASSPKSGGALNEQFF. CDR3 sequence (DNA): TGCGCCAGCAGCCCCAAGAGCGGGGGGGCTCTCAATGAGCAGTTCTTC.

The chain has TRBV4-3 and TRBJ2-7, with D unresolved. V gave up 0 bases and J gave up 1 base, with 4 bases separating them. The CDR3 has 13 amino acids. From germline, CDR1 is LGHNA and CDR2 YSLEER. In nucleotides, the CDR3 is TGCGCCAGCAGCCAAGATCGGTCCTACGAGCAGTACTTC. Its translation: CASSQDRSYEQYF.

As concerns this clone: Additional DNA sequences in this sample encode the identical CDR3. The chain uses TRBV7-2 and TRBJ2-2; D remains unclear. CDR1 and CDR2 (germline): SGHTA, FQGNSA. CDR3 size: 14 residues. The V end lost 5 bases, the J end lost 0 bases, and 7 bases lay between the germline ends. For the CDR3, the DNA is TGTGCCAGCAGCCTGGTTGCGAACACCGGGGAGCTGTTTTTT. This encodes CASSLVANTGELFF.

The rearrangement joins TRBV2 to TRBJ2-7; no firm D call. V was pared by 5 bases and J by 0 bases, with 8 bases between. The CDR3 runs to 13 residues. Germline CDR1 is SNHLY and CDR2 is FYNNEI. CDR3 DNA sequence: TGTGCCAGCAGTTACACTGGCTCCTACGAGCAGTACGTC. Protein: CASSYTGSYEQYV.

The rearrangement links TRBV30 to TRBJ1-5; tentatively, D is TRBD1 (6 bases). V lost 1 base and J 0 bases, leaving 13 bases between the germline ends. The CDR3 runs 16 residues. Germline-derived CDR1 and CDR2 are GTSNPN and SVGIG (reference sequence). In nucleotides, the CDR3 is TGTGCCTGGAGTGGGCAGTGGGGGGCTAGCAATCAGCCCCAGCATTTT. It specifies CAWSGQWGASNQPQHF.

The chain has TRBV5-6 and TRBJ1-3; D unclear. Germline values: CDR1 SGHDT, CDR2 YYEEEE. The V end was cut by 4 bases, the J end by 0 bases, with 11 bases between. The CDR3 extends over 15 amino acids. The CDR3 DNA follows: TGTGCCAGCAGCGCCGGACGGAGCTCTGGAAACACCATATATTTT. Translation: CASSAGRSSGNTIYF.

This clone was seen a single time. The chain couples TRBV7-3 to TRBJ2-1; TRBD2 matches 7 bases. Germline V gene lookup returns CDR1 SGHTA and CDR2 FQGTGA. V lost 5 bases to trimming and J lost 0 bases; unmatched junction nucleotides: 7. The CDR3 sequence is 16 residues long. CDR3 loop: CASSKGRGSSYNEQFF. DNA for the CDR3: TGTGCCAGCAGCAAAGGGCGGGGGAGCTCCTACAATGAGCAGTTCTTC. The full variable domain, in which reference TRBV7-3 and TRBJ2-1 provide the parts outside the CDR3, is GAGVSQTPSNKVTEKGKYVELRCDPISGHTALYWYRQSLGQGPEFLIYFQGTGAADDSGLPNDRFFAVRPEGSVSTLKIQRTERGDSAVYLCASSKGRGSSYNEQFFGPGTRLTVL.